This T cell receptor (beta chain) was sequenced during a study of vaccination effects on CD4 cells after COVID-19 (dated by TCRdb to between 2021 and 2023). For the wider study: Each participant got two doses of an mRNA SARS-CoV-2 vaccine, either BNT162b2 or mRNA-1273. A total of 9 to 11 COVID-19 convalescent patients and several SARS-CoV-2-naive healthy vaccine recipients were included in the full study. Cultures from other donors in the study were sequenced with the Oncomine TCR Beta short-read assay on an Illumina iSeq 100. SARS-CoV-2 spike-specific CD4+ TCR repertoires from before and after mRNA vaccination were compared in COVID-19 convalescent patients and in infection-naive vaccine recipients. The paper as a whole reports these results and caveats: Both infection-induced and vaccine-induced clones contracted markedly at late post-vaccination timepoints, which is consistent with waning T cell responses. Only a small number of convalescent patients were included, and no early post-infection timepoints were available, which limited the study. Among healthy vaccine recipients, nearly all vaccine-induced clones were SARS-CoV-2 mono-reactive, and just 1 of 255 was cross-reactive with common cold coronaviruses.

Remarks on this clone: The clone's antigen remains unknown. One end of the junction does not line up with germline, which may come from a read error.

To identify antigen-specific CD4+ T cell clonotypes by their expansion, the ViraFEST assay first stimulated PBMC with viral peptide pools and then applied TCR sequencing. After approximately 11 days of culture, CD4+ T cells were isolated with the EasySep CD4+ T cell isolation kit. The absence of prior SARS-CoV-2 infection in healthy vaccine recipients was confirmed by negative nucleocapsid antibodies before and after vaccination. Approximately 2.1 million PBMC per well were cultured in IMDM with about 4.6% human AB serum, 10 IU/ml IL-2 and gentamicin, plus 10 ug/ml peptides. On days 3 and 7, half of the culture medium was replaced with fresh IL-2-containing medium. Unless noted otherwise, every peptide stimulation condition was grown in triplicate wells. Using Ficoll-Paque Plus gradient centrifugation, PBMC were separated from whole blood and then either used fresh or cryopreserved at -140C. Overlapping peptide pools spanned the spike proteins of SARS-CoV-2 and the common cold coronaviruses HCoV-NL63, HCoV-OC43 and HCoV-229E. The QIAamp micro DNA kit was used to extract genomic DNA from the cultured CD4+ T cells.

Library prep was done by the immunoSEQ multiplex PCR assay. DNA from the cultured, isolated CD4+ T cells was subjected to TCR beta CDR3 sequencing. The study's own analysis went as follows. Non-productive TCR sequences were removed, reads were trimmed to the CDR3 region, and CDR3s of at least 7 amino acids were retained. The MANAFEST web app was used to identify antigen-specific clonotypes by comparing expansion in peptide wells with expansion in reference cultures. Positive clones required FDR<0.05 expansion versus reference and all other wells, odds ratio above 5, and frequency above 0.1% in two replicate wells. Clonotypes significantly expanded in SARS-CoV-2 spike wells and in at least one common cold coronavirus spike condition were defined as cross-reactive. CDR3 similarity was assessed by Levenshtein distance using the stringdist R package, and unrooted trees were constructed with ape in R 3.6.1. TCRdb took over this immuneACCESS table, retaining in-frame rearrangements with V and J assigned. Such tables are incomplete; in checked studies, under half of the missing clones stem from an unresolved V gene, and the remainder is unexplained. The V and J calls and the clone size are those of that table, but D and trimming were determined from the DNA. In this sample the table shows 50,000 or so clones, 80% of which occur a single time. The ten biggest clones cover about 2.4% of the sample.

Looking up the germline V gene (reference sequence) yields CDR1 SSHAT and CDR2 FNYEAQ. From the cysteine through the phenylalanine, the CDR3 covers 13 amino acids. This entry keeps only the CDR3 DNA: 39 bases, framed from base 1. Sequencing was performed on CD4+ T cells from PBMCs cultured with HCoV-229E spike peptides, taken before COVID-19 vaccination. The cell subset or site label, read with the paper, signifies: HCoV-229E spike overlapping peptide pool stimulation. This receptor was obtained from a human donor who received a COVID-19 vaccine. The chain is assembled from TRBV7-7 and TRBJ2-3; 7 bases in between match TRBD2. The CDR3 loop reads CASGLREGDTQYF. The DNA sequence is given as TGTGCCAGCGGCTTAAGGGAGGGGGATACGCAGTATTTT.